This entry lists 14 T cell receptor beta chains sequenced from one sample in a study of blood T cell repertoires in COVID-19. TCRdb's copy holds only in-frame clones and misses some; the assay was immunoSEQ multiplex PCR. The sample lists 200,000 or so clones; less than 90% were seen once. The material sequenced was peripheral blood. Source of these receptors: a man aged 35 to 55 with active or convalescent COVID-19.

J is TRBJ2-1 and V is TRBV6-2 or TRBV6-3; D gene uncertain. The CDR3 runs to 12 residues. V was shortened by 2 bases and J by 8 bases, with 7 bases between the two germline ends. Per the germline V gene, CDR1 is MNHEY and CDR2 is SVGEGT. The DNA for the CDR3 is TGTGCCAGCAGTTACCTTAGCTATGAGCAGTTCTTC. Its protein is CASSYLSYEQFF.

V and J are TRBV9 and TRBJ2-2; TRBD1 matches 11 bases. The CDR3 length is 16 residues. Germline loops: CDR1 SGDLS, CDR2 YYNGEE. V was clipped by 0 bases and J by 4 bases; unmatched bases: 2. In DNA, the CDR3 is TGTGCCAGCAGCGTAGTGGACAGGGGGCGCACCGGGGAGCTGTTTTTT. Its protein product is CASSVVDRGRTGELFF.

J is TRBJ1-2 and V is TRBV4-1; D ambiguous. Germline V gene data show CDR1 as MGHRA and CDR2 as YSYEKL. The CDR3 has 13 amino acids. V lost 0 bases, J lost 8 bases, and 10 bases lay in between. CDR3: CASSQDRTGGYTF. The CDR3, as DNA: TGCGCCAGCAGCCAAGATCGGACTGGCGGCTACACCTTC.

The rearrangement uses TRBV19 and TRBJ2-1; 8 nucleotides line up with TRBD2. With 2 bases clipped from V and 0 bases from J, the junction kept 3 bases outside the gene matches. The CDR3 loop spans 16 amino acids. Germline loops: CDR1 LNHDA, CDR2 SQIVND (reference sequence). The CDR3 nucleotides read TGTGCCAGTAGTATACGGGGGGGTTTCTCCTACAATGAGCAGTTCTTC. This encodes CASSIRGGFSYNEQFF.

This clone occurred a few times. The J gene is TRBJ1-1, the V gene TRBV10-3; 8 positions match TRBD1. The germline gives CDR1 ENHRY, CDR2 SYGVKD. CDR3 length: 14 residues. Trimming removed 4 bases from V and 10 bases from J; junction bases left unmatched: 11. CDR3 bases: TGTGCCATCAGTGTGGCAGGGGGCGAATCTCGAGCTTTCTTT. Translation gives CAISVAGGESRAFF.

The J gene is TRBJ2-7, the V gene TRBV6-1, with a tentative D call TRBD2 (5 bases). Germline V CDR1 and CDR2: MNHNS, SASEGT. The CDR3 runs to 17 residues. V was shortened by 4 bases and J by 2 bases, with 21 bases between the two germline ends. CDR3 sequence (DNA): TGTGCCAGCAGTGCCCCGGGAACTCTAGGGATCCCCTACGAGCAGTACTTC. This translates into CASSAPGTLGIPYEQYF.

This chain links TRBV6-5 with TRBJ2-7; TRBD1 matches at 7 bases. The CDR3 has 14 residues. Germline CDR1 reads MNHEY; CDR2 reads SVGAGI. The ends lost 8 bases at V and 4 bases at J; junction bases unmatched: 11. The CDR3 sequence is CASQPGQRWYEQYF. CDR3 coding DNA: TGTGCCAGCCAACCGGGACAGAGATGGTACGAGCAGTACTTC.

V usage is TRBV19 and J usage is TRBJ2-7, with TRBD2 matching 10 bases. V lost 6 bases, J lost 4 bases, and 6 bases stayed unmatched. The CDR3 covers 14 residues. Looked up from germline, CDR1 is LNHDA and CDR2 is SQIVND (reference sequence). CDR3 sequence (DNA): TGTGCCAGTAGGCCAGCGGGAGGGCGGTACGAGCAGTACTTC. It codes for CASRPAGGRYEQYF.

The rearrangement joins TRBV14 to TRBJ2-7, with 8 bases fitting TRBD2. This CDR3 region has 13 residues. Germline V gene sequence: CDR1 SGHDN, CDR2 FVKESK. V was pared by 6 bases and J by 5 bases, with 6 bases of the junction left unmatched. The CDR3 DNA reads TGTGCCAGCAGGGGGACTAGTCTCGACGAGCAGTACTTC. Its translation is CASRGTSLDEQYF.

The gene calls are TRBV21-1 and TRBJ2-7; the table's D call, TRBD1, has no DNA check behind it. TRBV21-1 is shown as a pseudogene. CDR3 length equals 14 residues. The CDR3 loop is CASPYRGSAYEQYF. Here the CDR3 DNA reads TGTGCCAGTCCCTACAGGGGATCCGCCTACGAGCAGTACTTC.

This sequence joins TRBV19 and TRBJ1-1; tentatively, D is TRBD1 (6 bases). Germline-derived CDR1 and CDR2 are LNHDA and SQIVND (reference sequence). The length of the CDR3 is 15 residues. V dropped 4 bases and J dropped 4 bases, with 16 bases sitting between them. CDR3 region: CASSRRGGGRTEAFF. The DNA for the CDR3 is TGTGCCAGTAGTAGGCGTGGGGGGGGCCGCACTGAAGCTTTCTTT.

The V and J genes are TRBV15 and TRBJ1-3; the D gene is possibly TRBD1 (5 bases). The V gene's germline CDR1 is LNHNV and CDR2 YYDKDF (reference sequence). The CDR3 sequence is 16 residues long. Trimming left V 3 bases short and J 2 bases short, with 14 bases between. The CDR3 protein is CATSRGRGRTGNTIYF. The CDR3 region has the DNA TGTGCCACCAGCAGGGGGCGGGGGAGAACTGGAAACACCATATATTTT. Supplemented by reference TRBV15 and TRBJ1-3, the full variable domain reads DAMVIQNPRYQVTQFGKPVTLSCSQTLNHNVMYWYQQKSSQAPKLLFHYYDKDFNNEADTPDNFQSRRPNTSFCFLDIRSPGLGDTAMYLCATSRGRGRTGNTIYFGEGSWLTVV.

The chain recombines TRBV7-9 with TRBJ1-1; D is uncertain. V was pared by 4 bases and J by 3 bases, with 15 bases between. Germline CDR1 SEHNR, CDR2 FQNEAQ (reference sequence). The CDR3 is 15 residues long. The CDR3 here is CASSSLGGEDTEAFF. The CDR3 bases are TGTGCCAGCAGCTCCCTCGGCGGGGAGGACACTGAAGCTTTCTTT.

The CDR3 region has the DNA TGTGCCAGCAAACCCGACAGGGTTGGGGGCTACACCTTC. The encoded protein is CASKPDRVGGYTF. This sequence joins TRBV4-2 and TRBJ1-2; 7 positions match TRBD1. The ends lost 7 bases at V and 8 bases at J; junction bases unmatched: 10. The CDR3 sequence is 13 residues long. The germline CDR1 and CDR2 sequences are LGHNA and YNFKEQ.